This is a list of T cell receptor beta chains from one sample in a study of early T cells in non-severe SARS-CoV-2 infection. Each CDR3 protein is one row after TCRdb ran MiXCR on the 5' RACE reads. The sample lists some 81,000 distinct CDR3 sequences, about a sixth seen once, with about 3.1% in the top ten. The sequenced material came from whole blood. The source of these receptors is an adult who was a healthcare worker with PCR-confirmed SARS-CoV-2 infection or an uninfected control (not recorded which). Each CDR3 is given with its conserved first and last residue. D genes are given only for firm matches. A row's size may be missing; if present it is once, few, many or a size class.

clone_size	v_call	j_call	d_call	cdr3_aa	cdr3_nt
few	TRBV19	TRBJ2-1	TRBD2	CASSFAGESYNEQFF	TGTGCCAGTAGTTTCGCGGGAGAAAGTTACAATGAGCAGTTCTTC
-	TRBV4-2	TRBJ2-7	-	CASSQDPSGGPYEQYF	TGTGCCAGCAGCCAAGATCCCAGCGGTGGTCCCTACGAGCAGTACTTC
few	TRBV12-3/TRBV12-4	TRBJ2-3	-	CASSHRAVTDTQYF	TGTGCCAGCAGCCACAGGGCGGTGACAGATACGCAGTATTTT
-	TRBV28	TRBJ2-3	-	CASSLGTSQGKTQYF	TGTGCCAGCAGTTTAGGAACTTCCCAGGGGAAAACGCAGTATTTT
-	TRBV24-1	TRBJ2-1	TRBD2	CATSRRDSQGGNEQFF	TGTGCCACCAGCCGTCGGGACTCCCAGGGAGGGAATGAGCAGTTCTTC
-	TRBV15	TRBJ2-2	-	CATSRSRTGTEAGELFF	TGTGCCACCAGCAGGAGCCGGACCGGGACCGAGGCCGGGGAGCTGTTTTTT
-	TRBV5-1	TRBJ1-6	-	CASSLGQVYNSPLHF	TGCGCCAGCAGCTTGGGACAGGTCTATAATTCACCCCTCCACTTT
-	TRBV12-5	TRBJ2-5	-	CASGLLGGEETQYF	TGTGCTAGTGGTTTGTTGGGGGGCGAAGAGACCCAGTACTTC
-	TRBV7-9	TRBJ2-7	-	CASSPRDPRGGLRLEQYF	TGTGCCAGCAGCCCACGGGACCCCCGCGGAGGACTCCGTTTGGAGCAGTACTTC
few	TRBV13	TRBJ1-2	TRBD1	CASSPRQGARYGYTF	TGTGCCAGCAGCCCCAGACAGGGGGCGAGATATGGCTACACCTTC
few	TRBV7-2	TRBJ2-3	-	CASTPPLDTQYF	TGTGCCAGCACCCCTCCGCTAGATACGCAGTATTTT
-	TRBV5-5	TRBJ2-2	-	CASTSTPGLNTGELFF	TGTGCCAGCACCTCTACGCCCGGACTTAACACCGGGGAGCTGTTTTTT
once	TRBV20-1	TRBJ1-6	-	CSASPGGPQSLFHF	TGCAGTGCCTCCCCGGGGGGGCCCCAATCCCTTTTCCACTTT
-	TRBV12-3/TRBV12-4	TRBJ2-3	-	CASSPPNTDTQYF	TGTGCCAGCAGCCCCCCGAACACAGATACGCAGTATTTT
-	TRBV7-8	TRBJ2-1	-	CASSHPRQAHNEQFF	TGTGCCAGCAGCCACCCTCGACAGGCACACAATGAGCAGTTCTTC
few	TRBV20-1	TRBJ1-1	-	CSARILTGNTEAFF	TGCAGTGCTAGAATACTGACAGGAAACACTGAAGCTTTCTTT
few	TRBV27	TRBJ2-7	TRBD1	CASSLGDSRSEDEQYF	TGTGCCAGCAGTTTAGGGGACAGCAGGAGTGAAGACGAGCAGTACTTC
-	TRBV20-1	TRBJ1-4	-	CSAQDSPSEKLFF	TGCAGTGCCCAGGACAGCCCCTCGGAAAAACTGTTTTTT
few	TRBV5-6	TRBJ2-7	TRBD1	CASSLAGTGSFSSYEQYF	TGTGCCAGCAGCTTGGCCGGGACAGGGTCTTTTAGCTCCTACGAGCAGTACTTC
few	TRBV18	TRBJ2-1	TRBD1	CASSPVQGVPHEQFF	TGTGCCAGCTCACCTGTACAGGGGGTCCCACATGAGCAGTTCTTC
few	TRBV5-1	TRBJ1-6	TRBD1	CASSLAADRGFGNSPLHF	TGCGCCAGCAGCTTGGCCGCGGACAGGGGTTTTGGTAATTCACCCCTCCACTTT
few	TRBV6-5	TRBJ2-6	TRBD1	CASSLTGQGSSGANVLTF	TGTGCCAGCAGTCTTACGGGACAGGGGAGCTCTGGGGCCAACGTCCTGACTTTC
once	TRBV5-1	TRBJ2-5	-	CASSLAGRVPAQETQYF	TGCGCCAGCAGCTTGGCCGGAAGGGTTCCAGCCCAAGAGACCCAGTACTTC
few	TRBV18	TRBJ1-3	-	CASSRASPDSGNTIYF	TGTGCCAGCTCACGTGCCTCTCCTGACTCTGGAAACACCATATATTTT
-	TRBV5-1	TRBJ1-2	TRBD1	CASSPGQVDGYTF	TGCGCCAGCAGCCCTGGACAGGTCGATGGCTACACCTTC
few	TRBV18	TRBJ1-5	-	CASSRVEGSRQPQHF	TGTGCCAGCTCACGCGTAGAGGGGAGTCGGCAGCCCCAGCATTTT
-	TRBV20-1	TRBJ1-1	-	CRAWDGSTEAFF	TGCAGAGCCTGGGACGGGAGCACTGAAGCTTTCTTT
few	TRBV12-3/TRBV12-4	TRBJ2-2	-	CASSLRGTTGELFF	TGTGCCAGCAGTTTACGGGGGACCACCGGGGAGCTGTTTTTT
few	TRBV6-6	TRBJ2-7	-	CASSYSRAPPDF	TGTGCCAGCAGTTACTCGAGGGCCCCTCCGGACTTC
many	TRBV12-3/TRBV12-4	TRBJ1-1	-	CASSFSGKVFF	TGTGCCAGCAGTTTTTCGGGGAAGGTTTTCTTT
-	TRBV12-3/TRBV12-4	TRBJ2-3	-	CASTLLGSTDTQYF	TGTGCCAGCACCTTACTAGGTAGCACAGATACGCAGTATTTT
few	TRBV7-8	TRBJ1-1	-	CASSLLGGTNTEAFF	TGTGCCAGCAGCTTATTGGGCGGGACGAACACTGAAGCTTTCTTT
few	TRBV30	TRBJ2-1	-	CAWSAGRPEVQFF	TGTGCCTGGAGTGCCGGCCGTCCCGAGGTGCAGTTCTTC
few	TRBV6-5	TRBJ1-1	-	CASSYQGHTEAFF	TGTGCCAGCAGTTACCAGGGGCACACTGAAGCTTTCTTT
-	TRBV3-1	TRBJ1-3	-	CASSPRIQGGNTIYF	TGTGCCAGCAGCCCAAGAATTCAGGGGGGAAACACCATATATTTT
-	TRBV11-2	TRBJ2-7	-	CASSPSGTYEQYF	TGTGCCAGCAGCCCCTCAGGAACCTACGAGCAGTACTTC
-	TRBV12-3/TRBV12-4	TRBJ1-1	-	CASSPSPSSNTEAFF	TGTGCCAGCAGTCCAAGCCCGTCTTCGAACACTGAAGCTTTCTTT
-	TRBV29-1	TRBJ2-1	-	CSVAQGPSYNEQFF	TGCAGCGTCGCTCAGGGACCCTCCTACAATGAGCAGTTCTTC
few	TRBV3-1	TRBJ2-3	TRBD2	CASSPLAGEDTQYF	TGTGCCAGCAGCCCACTAGCGGGGGAAGATACGCAGTATTTT
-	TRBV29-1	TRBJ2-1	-	CSVDSSKYNEQFF	TGCAGCGTAGACAGCTCAAAATACAATGAGCAGTTCTTC
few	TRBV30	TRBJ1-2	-	CAWSPPPGDGGYTF	TGTGCCTGGAGTCCGCCCCCGGGGGATGGGGGCTACACCTTC
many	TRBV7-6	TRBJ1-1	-	CASSLPPNGNTEAFF	TGTGCCAGCAGCCTCCCGCCCAATGGGAACACTGAAGCTTTCTTT
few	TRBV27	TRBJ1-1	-	CASKPGAGMGNTEAFF	TGTGCCAGCAAACCAGGAGCTGGAATGGGGAACACTGAAGCTTTCTTT
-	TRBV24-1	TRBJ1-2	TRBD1	CATSDGGTGIYGYTF	TGTGCCACCAGTGACGGGGGGACAGGTATCTATGGCTACACCTTC
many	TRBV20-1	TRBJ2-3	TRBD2	CSASYGGAGTDTQYF	TGCAGTGCTAGTTACGGGGGGGCTGGCACAGATACGCAGTATTTT
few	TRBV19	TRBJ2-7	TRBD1	CASSSGGKRAYEQYF	TGTGCCAGTAGCTCAGGGGGCAAACGGGCGTACGAGCAGTACTTC
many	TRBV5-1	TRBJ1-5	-	CASSFGDLNQPQHF	TGCGCCAGCAGCTTCGGGGACCTCAATCAGCCCCAGCATTTT
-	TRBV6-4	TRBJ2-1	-	CASSGTATNNEQFF	TGTGCCAGCAGTGGGACAGCAACTAACAATGAGCAGTTCTTC
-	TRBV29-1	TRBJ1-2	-	CSVVLRDNYGYTF	TGCAGCGTTGTTCTCCGGGACAACTATGGCTACACCTTC
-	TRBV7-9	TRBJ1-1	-	CASSLGSSTEAFF	TGTGCCAGCAGCTTAGGTAGTTCCACTGAAGCTTTCTTT